Here is one T cell receptor beta chain with its context. Its specific antigen is unknown. No quality values exist for individual bases; no much larger clone is one base distant. After removal of 5 bases from V and 1 base from J, the junction retains 1 base not matched to a gene. Its CDR3 holds 15 amino acids, cysteine through phenylalanine. Solely the CDR3 DNA is kept, with 45 bases framed from the first base. Per the germline V gene, MNHEY is the CDR1 and SVGAGI is the CDR2. In total, 500 to 700 healthy bone marrow donors made up the cohort. All cohort members were sampled while nominally healthy, although unrecorded immune exposures were likely present. The donor was CMV seronegative and belonged to the group of 352 seronegative cohort members. Every donor gave a peripheral blood sample, and the peripheral blood mononuclear cells from that sample were used for TCR beta sequencing. The Qiagen DNeasy Blood Extraction Kit was used to extract genomic DNA from the blood cell samples.

The data were obtained in a study of cytomegalovirus exposure and HLA in healthy donors (dated by TCRdb to between 2016 and 2019). About the investigation overall: In an earlier analysis of 450 to 750 of the donors, 276 Gb of sequence data and approximately 120 million unique TCR beta sequences from about 179 million T cells were reported. An early release that covered about 600 HLA-typed donors contained approximately 300 gigabases of sequencing data and roughly 84 million unique TCR sequences. Of the roughly 430 genotyped donors, around 81% fell in the genetic ancestry cluster associated with self-reported Caucasian donors. The study aimed to test whether signatures of past pathogen exposure could be identified by cataloging public T cell receptors. The T cell repertoires of roughly 660 subjects were profiled by immunosequencing and related to cytomegalovirus serostatus. Along with the approximately 600-subject first cohort, a separate validation cohort of over a hundred different subjects was used. To predict cytomegalovirus infection status, the study combined high-throughput TCR immunosequencing, statistical association of individual TCRs with disease status, and machine learning. To study patterns of TCR occurrence, a later analysis re-analyzed previously published TCR beta repertoires from around 700 donors and added high-resolution HLA genotyping. Rather than drawing on any new phenotypic data, the later analysis identified candidate immune exposures from TCR beta sequences and the way those sequences occurred across donors. In an earlier analysis of 500 to 650 of the donors, high-throughput TCR beta sequencing was used to judge whether each TCR beta V gene segment behaved as functional or pseudogenic. Donor age, sex, ethnicity and CMV serostatus were collected together with the repertoire data. A later genetic analysis took genome-wide SNP genotypes for about three fifths of the 666 donors and used that subset as a discovery cohort. Every repertoire in the discovery cohort had been generated on one and the same sequencing platform. HLA typing covered class I and class II loci at four-digit resolution. The number of typed donors differed by locus: 629-630 for A, B, C, DRB1 and DQB1; 522 for DQA1; over 600 for DPA1; and around 450 for DPB1. A few DR-DQ haplotypes were treated as single units for association and clustering because of strong linkage in the cohort. On average, around 240,000 unique TCR beta nucleotide sequences were sequenced per donor among 398 genotyped donors of the cohort, with roughly a sixth of those sequences being non-productive. Study-level results and caveats: An association between a missense DCLRE1C variant and V-gene and J-gene trimming of TCR beta chains was found in a later genetic analysis and replicated in an independent cohort. In vitro tests confirmed that a few of the cytomegalovirus-associated TCR beta chains recognize cytomegalovirus antigens. The only immune exposure information available for the cohort was CMV serostatus. Assigning TCR associations to individual alleles was difficult when HLA alleles, especially DR and DQ, strongly co-occurred. Compared with equally common non-associated chains, HLA-associated TCR beta chains in a later analysis were more clonally expanded and had lower generation probabilities. A further reported finding was that TCR beta sequences accurately predicted the HLA-A and HLA-B alleles for most subjects in the first cohort. The sequencing pipeline was judged likely to have produced a cluster of highly shared sequence variants as a technical artifact. A total of roughly 160 TCR beta chains were listed by the study as associated with cytomegalovirus. In a later analysis, TCR association rates were found to vary across HLA loci, with the most associated TCRs seen for DRB1 alleles and the fewest for HLA-C alleles. In a later analysis, 16,951 TCR beta sequences were associated with specific HLA alleles at a false discovery rate of 0.05. Correlated functional status among segregating V segments might be attributable to linkage disequilibrium, but an unknown experimental factor could not be ruled out. Broadly in line with IMGT annotations, most TCR beta V segments showed up in productive rearrangements about 87% or about 30% of the time in an earlier analysis of about 500 of the donors. According to a later analysis, parvovirus B19, influenza, CMV and Epstein-Barr virus appeared linked to several top co-occurrence clusters. In both the original and validation cohorts, the classifier was reported to diagnose cytomegalovirus status with high specificity and sensitivity. Sequencing depth was assumed to be roughly uniform across donors in the presence/absence analyses, though that assumption may not hold. In this cohort, only TCR beta chains were sequenced, and detectable features were limited by the absence of alpha or paired-chain data. A later genetic analysis reported fewer N-insertions in productive TCRs among donors in an Asian-associated ancestry cluster than the roughly 620-donor mean. Because HLA typing was unavailable for some donors at each locus, only the typed subset was used in association tests. While some public TCRs were present in many individuals, most TCR sequences turned up only very rarely across donors. It was suggested by the authors that the approach could potentially be generalized to other disease states and immunological phenotypes. Because counts were too low, some 17 rarely observed V segments, including chromosome 9 orphons, were left out of the earlier analysis of a few hundred of the donors. Some IMGT-functional V segments, including TRBV6-2 and TRBV6-3, could not be told apart with the 87-base-pair reads, so those segments were excluded. Most CMV-associated TCR beta chains appeared to be HLA-restricted in a later analysis, and the HLA associations seemed to be driven largely by CMV exposure.

Library prep was done by the immunoSEQ multiplex PCR assay. For the multiplex PCR, a mixture combining 60 forward primers for TCR Vbeta segments and 13 reverse primers for TCR Jbeta segments was used. The CDR3 region of rearranged TCR beta genes was amplified from genomic DNA with a multiplex PCR assay. The amplified TCR beta libraries were sequenced on the Illumina HiSeq System as 87-base-pair reads. The study's own analysis went as follows. A later analysis tallied roughly 80 million unique TCR beta chains across the roughly 610 repertoires, and approximately 11 million of those chains were shared by two or more donors. To remove PCR and sequencing errors, raw reads were error-corrected and collapsed into unique sequences using a nearest-neighbor algorithm that merged closely related sequences. V, D and J gene segments were assigned by aligning CDR3 sequences to IMGT reference sequences. For a sequence to be retained, a match of at least six nucleotides to both a V gene segment and a J gene segment was required. A rearrangement was called productive if the CDR3 had no stop codons and remained in frame with V and J, and every other rearrangement was called non-productive. CDR3 was defined according to IMGT convention as the region running from the second conserved V-encoded cysteine to the conserved J-encoded phenylalanine. The earlier analysis of a few hundred of the donors excluded any sequence lacking an unambiguous match to a single V gene segment. An earlier analysis of 587 of the donors classified V segments as functional when productive rearrangements were above 56.7% and as segregating when the standard deviation between donors was above 5%. To diagnose cytomegalovirus status from the catalog of TCR beta chain sequences, a statistical classification framework was built. V and J gene assignment, in a later analysis, came from comparing TCR nucleotide sequences with IMGT/GENE-DB human TR gene sequences. A later analysis assigned CDR3 sequences and most-parsimonious VDJ recombination scenarios with the TCRdist pipeline. In a later analysis, each TCR beta chain was defined by its CDR3 amino acid sequence together with its V-gene family, and reads lacking a unique V-gene family were excluded. As a way to deal with suspected cross-contamination and a sequencing artifact, a later analysis dropped 450 to 600 nucleotide sequences that were highly shared and had low generation probability. In a later analysis, a clonal expansion index was calculated for each public chain from normalized within-repertoire ranks of inferred template counts. In a later analysis, generation probabilities were computed using a VDJ recombination model fitted to out-of-frame rearrangements, and the results were checked against IGoR. In a later analysis, TCR-TCR, TCR-HLA and TCR-CMV co-occurrence was scored with hypergeometric tests, and a repertoire-size bias correction was applied to TCR pairs. In a later analysis, false discovery rates were estimated by permuting HLA or CMV assignments 20 times. A later analysis grouped co-occurring TCRs with DBSCAN, adding TCRdist sequence similarity when clustering within HLA-allele-positive subsets. Repertoires with fewer than 30,000 or more than 120,000 public chains, plus five repertoires with anomalous nucleotide sharing, were excluded from co-occurrence clustering. TCRdb stores this immuneACCESS table with in-frame sequences only. Part of the clones is absent; in the studies checked, under half of the shortfall reflects unresolved V genes, and no reason is known for the rest. Clone size and the V and J calls come from that table; the DNA yielded D and trimming. This sample lists 210,000 or so clones; almost 80% were detected once. The ten largest account for about 1.8% of the sample.

The sample taken for sequencing was PBMCs. The chain joins TRBV6-5 to TRBJ2-3; TRBD2 matches 12 bases in the middle. The clonotype originates from a man aged 18 to 30 in good health and CMV-seronegative. The bases are TGTGCCAGCAGTCGACTAGCGGGGGGCACAGATACGCAGTATTTT. Its protein is CASSRLAGGTDTQYF.